A selection of T cell receptor beta chains follows, all from one sample in a study of T-cell memory formation after mild COVID-19. One entry per CDR3 protein, called by TCRdb with MiXCR from the 5' RACE reads. Altogether 11,000 to 15,000 distinct CDR3 sequences are present, about 21% being singletons, with the ten largest covering approximately 50%. Sequenced: PBMCs or a T cell subset sorted from them (not recorded which). These receptors were taken from an adult woman who had mild COVID-19 (a few samples of this study predate the infection). Cell type and time point are not known. Both conserved end residues are part of each CDR3. D genes are given only for firm matches. Size is stated as once, few or many counts, or a class when the clone is expanded.

cdr3_length | j_call | v_call | d_call | clone_size | cdr3_nt | cdr3_aa
15 | TRBJ2-5 | TRBV4-1 | - | many | TGCGCCAGCAGCCAGGTTTTCGGGGTTCGAGAGACCCAGTACTTC | CASSQVFGVRETQYF
15 | TRBJ1-5 | TRBV29-1 | - | many | TGCAGCGTTATGCATTTAGAAGGACCCAATCAGCCCCAGCATTTT | CSVMHLEGPNQPQHF
12 | TRBJ2-5 | TRBV12-3/TRBV12-4 | - | many | TGTGCCAGCAGTTTCTTGCGGGCGACCCAGTACTTC | CASSFLRATQYF
15 | TRBJ2-1 | TRBV27 | TRBD2 | many | TGTGCCAGCAGCGCCGGGACTAGCGGCTACAATGAGCAGTTCTTC | CASSAGTSGYNEQFF
13 | TRBJ1-3 | TRBV5-1 | - | many | TGCGCCAGCGCCCCGGGATCTGGAAACACCATATATTTT | CASAPGSGNTIYF
16 | TRBJ2-1 | TRBV6-6 | - | many | TGTGCCAGCAAAGCTTCCAAGGCACGTTCCTACAATGAGCAGTTCTTC | CASKASKARSYNEQFF
14 | TRBJ1-2 | TRBV20-1 | - | many | TGCAGTGCCACTCTGGCAGACTCGGTTTCTGGCTACACCTTC | CSATLADSVSGYTF
15 | TRBJ1-1 | TRBV7-8 | - | many | TGTGCCAGCAGCCTCTCGATCAGGCCTCCCCCGGGGGCTTTCTTT | CASSLSIRPPPGAFF
15 | TRBJ2-3 | TRBV20-1 | TRBD2 | many | TGCAGTGCTCCGCTGAGAGCGGGGGGGCAAGATACGCAGTATTTT | CSAPLRAGGQDTQYF
17 | TRBJ2-3 | TRBV3-1 | - | many | TGTGCCAGCAGCCAAGATAGGGGCAGGGAAAGCACAGATACGCAGTATTTT | CASSQDRGRESTDTQYF
13 | TRBJ1-5 | TRBV5-1 | - | medium-sized | TGCGCCAGCAGCCCGACAGTCAATCAGCCCCAGCATTTT | CASSPTVNQPQHF
17 | TRBJ1-2 | TRBV5-6 | - | many | TGTGCCAGCAGCTTGGCGCGGGGGTTAACGGGTTCTTATGGCTACACCTTC | CASSLARGLTGSYGYTF
14 | TRBJ2-1 | TRBV6-5 | TRBD1 | few | TGTGCCAGCGCATTGAGGACAGGGGGCAATGAGCAGTTCTTC | CASALRTGGNEQFF
12 | TRBJ2-7 | TRBV25-1 | TRBD1 | many | TGTGCCACGCAGGGGGCGGCGTACGAGCAGTACTTC | CATQGAAYEQYF